These T cell receptor beta chains were read from a single sample in a study of cytomegalovirus exposure and HLA in healthy donors. The table came from immunoSEQ multiplex PCR; TCRdb's copy has only in-frame clones and leaves some out. The profile covers about 54,000 clones, with 82% appearing a single time and approximately 3% taken by the ten largest. Sequencing was carried out using PBMCs. Receptors were obtained from a woman between 18 and 29 years old in good health and CMV-seronegative. The CDR3 runs from the conserved cysteine through the conserved F or W. The order of the fields is V gene, clone size, J gene, D gene, CDR3 protein, CDR3 DNA. D genes are given only for firm matches. Not every row has a clone size; where given, it reads once, few, many or a size class.

>TRBV27|few|TRBJ2-5|.
CASSSNLGTQYF
TGTGCCAGCAGTTCGAATCTAGGGACCCAGTACTTC
>TRBV7-2|.|TRBJ2-5|TRBD2
CASGWDSGRVETQYF
TGTGCCAGCGGGTGGGATAGCGGGAGGGTAGAGACCCAGTACTTC
>TRBV4-1|.|TRBJ2-5|TRBD2
CASSQESGRASEQYF
TGCGCCAGCAGCCAAGAAAGCGGGAGGGCCTCTGAGCAGTACTTC
>TRBV30|.|TRBJ2-2|.
CAWSSGPVEGTGELFF
TGTGCCTGGAGCTCAGGACCGGTCGAGGGAACCGGGGAGCTGTTTTTT
>TRBV15|once|TRBJ1-4|TRBD1
CATSRDLRGQPNEKLFF
TGTGCCACCAGCAGAGATCTAAGGGGACAGCCTAATGAAAAGCTGTTTTTT
>TRBV27|.|TRBJ1-1|TRBD1
CASSFRGPTEAFF
TGTGCCAGCAGTTTCAGGGGGCCTACTGAAGCTTTCTTT
>TRBV6-5|.|TRBJ2-2|TRBD1
CASRETGSYYGELFF
TGTGCCAGCAGAGAGACAGGGTCCTATTACGGGGAGCTGTTTTTT
>TRBV19|.|TRBJ1-1|TRBD1
CASSKGRGPEAFF
TGTGCCAGTAGTAAAGGCAGGGGGCCTGAAGCTTTCTTT
>TRBV12-2|.|TRBJ2-1|.
CASRFHGTTKERRSYNEQFF
TGTGCAAGTCGCTTCCACGGGACTACCAAGGAGAGGAGGTCCTACAATGAGCAGTTCTTC
>TRBV28|.|TRBJ1-6|.
CASSPGDYNSPLHF
TGTGCCAGCAGCCCCGGGGACTATAATTCACCCCTCCACTTT
>TRBV27|.|TRBJ2-7|.
CASSLSYGDRANEQYF
TGTGCCAGCAGTTTATCGTACGGGGATAGGGCCAACGAGCAGTACTTC
>TRBV13|.|TRBJ1-2|TRBD1
CASSLEDRDRANYGYTF
TGTGCCAGCAGCTTGGAGGACCGGGACAGGGCTAACTATGGCTACACCTTC
>TRBV5-1|.|TRBJ2-1|TRBD2
CASNTLGGSDNEQFF
TGCGCCAGCAATACTCTGGGCGGGAGCGACAATGAGCAGTTCTTC
>TRBV7-9|.|TRBJ2-5|.
CASSWSRRERYQETQYF
TGTGCCAGCAGCTGGTCTCGCAGGGAACGGTACCAAGAGACCCAGTACTTC
>TRBV19|.|TRBJ2-1|TRBD2
CASSIDRASGRGPYNEQFF
TGTGCCAGTAGTATAGATCGGGCTAGCGGGAGAGGCCCCTACAATGAGCAGTTCTTC
>TRBV6-5|few|TRBJ2-1|.
CASSYGMSAGWFF
TGTGCCAGCAGTTACGGAATGTCGGCAGGGTGGTTCTTC
>TRBV6-4|few|TRBJ2-3|.
CASSDSGGDRGDTQYF
TGTGCCAGCAGTGACTCGGGGGGAGACCGCGGCGATACGCAGTATTTT
>TRBV28|.|TRBJ2-5|TRBD2
CASSPQLAGPPTETQYF
TGTGCCAGCAGTCCACAACTAGCGGGGCCCCCAACAGAGACCCAGTACTTC
>TRBV4-1|.|TRBJ2-1|TRBD2
CASSQTSVSSYNEQFF
TGCGCCAGCAGCCAGACTAGCGTGAGCTCCTACAATGAGCAGTTCTTC
>TRBV19|.|TRBJ2-6|TRBD2
CASDLRGGTSGANVLTF
TGTGCCAGTGACTTGCGGGGGGGGACCTCTGGGGCCAACGTCCTGACTTTC
>TRBV11-3|.|TRBJ2-7|.
CASSYGGDSYEQYF
TGTGCCAGCAGCTACGGGGGGGACAGCTACGAGCAGTACTTC
>TRBV6-5|.|TRBJ1-2|.
CASSYYRDSGYGYTF
TGTGCCAGCAGTTACTATCGGGATAGCGGCTATGGCTACACCTTC
>TRBV11-3|.|TRBJ1-1|.
CASSFTGYSEAFF
TGTGCCAGCAGCTTCACAGGGTACTCTGAAGCTTTCTTT
>TRBV4-2|medium-sized|TRBJ2-6|TRBD2
CASSHGTSSSGANVLTF
TGTGCCAGCAGCCACGGGACTAGTAGCTCTGGGGCCAACGTCCTGACTTTC
>TRBV18|.|TRBJ2-2|TRBD1
CASSYRGLTNTGELFF
TGTGCCAGCTCATACAGGGGGTTAACGAACACCGGGGAGCTGTTTTTT
>TRBV11-1|.|TRBJ1-1|.
CASSESVGGEVGTEAFF
TGTGCCAGCAGCGAATCAGTGGGGGGAGAAGTGGGCACTGAAGCTTTCTTT
>TRBV19|.|TRBJ1-2|.
CAITDGLNYGYTF
TGTGCCATTACGGACGGACTCAACTATGGCTACACCTTC
>TRBV7-9|.|TRBJ1-1|.
CASSPTNSGRATEAFF
TGTGCCAGCAGCCCGACTAATTCTGGGCGGGCCACTGAAGCTTTCTTT
>TRBV18|.|TRBJ2-1|TRBD2
CASSPGDYQQFF
TGTGCCAGCTCACCGGGGGACTATCAGCAGTTCTTC
>TRBV19|.|TRBJ2-1|TRBD1
CASSIWDRAVWEQFF
TGTGCCAGTAGTATATGGGACAGGGCGGTATGGGAGCAGTTCTTC
>TRBV6-1|.|TRBJ1-5|TRBD1
CASRGTGHSNQPQHF
TGTGCCAGCAGAGGGACAGGACATAGCAATCAGCCCCAGCATTTT
>TRBV7-9|.|TRBJ2-5|.
CASSIRGGETQYF
TGTGCCAGCAGTATTAGAGGGGGAGAGACCCAGTACTTC
>TRBV5-6|.|TRBJ1-6|TRBD1
CASSHGTVGEPLHF
TGTGCCAGCAGCCACGGGACAGTCGGGGAACCCCTCCACTTT
>TRBV19|.|TRBJ1-1|.
CASRWQINTEAFF
TGTGCCAGTAGGTGGCAGATCAACACTGAAGCTTTCTTT
>TRBV11-3|.|TRBJ2-1|.
CASSFMEGAWNEQFF
TGTGCCAGCAGCTTCATGGAGGGGGCTTGGAATGAGCAGTTCTTC
>TRBV6-6|.|TRBJ2-1|TRBD2
CASTPGLAGRYNEQFF
TGTGCCAGCACCCCGGGACTAGCGGGAAGGTACAATGAGCAGTTCTTC
>TRBV6-4|once|TRBJ2-1|.
CASSREGARNEQFF
TGTGCCAGCAGTCGAGAAGGGGCTAGGAATGAGCAGTTCTTC
>TRBV14|.|TRBJ2-7|.
CASSQDRQVYEQYF
TGTGCCAGCAGCCAAGATAGGCAGGTCTACGAGCAGTACTTC
>TRBV29-1|.|TRBJ2-2|.
CSAEMTNTGELFF
TGCAGCGCGGAGATGACGAACACCGGGGAGCTGTTTTTT
>TRBV19|.|TRBJ1-1|.
CASLGGDGDTEAFF
TGTGCCAGCTTAGGAGGTGATGGGGACACTGAAGCTTTCTTT
>TRBV18|.|TRBJ2-7|TRBD1
CASSVADRATYEQYF
TGTGCCAGCTCAGTCGCGGACAGGGCGACCTACGAGCAGTACTTC
>TRBV19|.|TRBJ2-7|.
CASSFPAGGSSSYEQYF
TGTGCCAGTAGTTTCCCCGCGGGTGGCTCTTCGTCCTACGAGCAGTACTTC
>TRBV11-3|once|TRBJ2-6|.
CASKSSGANGLTF
TGTGCCAGCAAGAGCTCTGGGGCCAACGGCCTGACTTTC
>TRBV7-2|once|TRBJ1-5|.
CASSFPGQPQHF
TGTGCCAGCAGCTTCCCGGGTCAGCCCCAGCATTTT
>TRBV6-5|once|TRBJ2-5|TRBD2
CASSFYPRLAQETQYF
TGTGCCAGCAGTTTCTATCCGAGACTAGCGCAAGAGACCCAGTACTTC
>TRBV18|.|TRBJ2-7|.
CASSPSSYEQYF
TGTGCCAGCTCACCTAGCTCCTACGAGCAGTACTTC
>TRBV21-1|.|TRBJ1-2|.
CASSMGTASPIGYTF
TGTGCCAGCAGCATGGGGACAGCAAGTCCGATTGGCTACACCTTC
>TRBV9|few|TRBJ2-3|.
CASSVTGEGTDTQYF
TGTGCCAGCAGCGTAACGGGGGAAGGCACAGATACGCAGTATTTT
>TRBV28|.|TRBJ2-7|TRBD1
CASSVDRESYEQYF
TGTGCCAGCAGTGTGGACAGGGAATCCTACGAGCAGTACTTC
>TRBV14|.|TRBJ2-7|.
CASSRTPGSPYEQYF
TGTGCCAGCAGCCGAACTCCGGGGTCCCCTTACGAGCAGTACTTC
>TRBV7-3|once|TRBJ2-2|.
CASSLQGNTGELFF
TGTGCCAGCAGCCTACAGGGGAACACCGGGGAGCTGTTTTTT
>TRBV5-1|.|TRBJ2-5|.
CASSLEGSGEETQYF
TGCGCCAGCAGCTTGGAGGGTAGCGGTGAAGAGACCCAGTACTTC
>TRBV10-3|.|TRBJ2-5|TRBD1
CAISGGTGGPTQQYF
TGTGCCATCAGTGGGGGGACAGGGGGCCCAACGCAGCAGTACTTC
>TRBV19|.|TRBJ1-1|.
CASLPGRANTEAFF
TGTGCCAGTCTCCCCGGGCGGGCTAACACTGAAGCTTTCTTT
>TRBV18|.|TRBJ1-6|.
CASSPFGGAVKDSPLHF
TGTGCCAGCTCACCCTTCGGGGGGGCGGTCAAGGATTCACCCCTCCACTTT